This entry lists 12 T cell receptor beta chains sequenced from one sample in a study of T cell responses to AZD1222 COVID-19 vaccine. Sequencing used immunoSEQ multiplex PCR; TCRdb keeps in-frame clones, though not all of them. The table records over 150,000 clones, around nine tenths of them present only once. Here the sequenced sample was peripheral blood, taken on day 0 of AZD1222 vaccination. The receptors were sampled from an adult in good health.

The V call is TRBV4-1, the J call TRBJ1-2; 7 nucleotides match TRBD1. The CDR3 contains 16 residues. V shed 1 base and J 5 bases; nucleotides not matched to a gene: 10. Germline CDR1 MGHRA, CDR2 YSYEKL. CDR3 nucleotides: TGCGCCAGCAGCCAAGGCGGGGTGACAGGGATATATGGCTACACCTTC. It is translated as CASSQGGVTGIYGYTF.

The V call is TRBV5-1, the J call TRBJ2-7; D remains ambiguous. The CDR3 has 12 amino acids. Trimming stripped 3 bases from V and 2 bases from J, with 6 bases between. Germline V lookup: CDR1 SGHRS, CDR2 YFSETQ. DNA for the CDR3: TGCGCCAGCAGCTCAACCACCTACGAGCAGTACTTC. Protein: CASSSTTYEQYF.

The rearrangement uses TRBV28 and TRBJ2-4; D uncertain. Trimming took 6 bases from V and 0 from J, leaving 9 bases between them. The CDR3 loop spans 14 amino acids. Germline V gene lookup returns CDR1 MDHEN and CDR2 SYDVKM. The CDR3 coding sequence is TGTGCCAGCAGAGAGGCCCTAGCCAAAAACATTCAGTACTTC. This sequence encodes CASREALAKNIQYF.

This sequence joins TRBV18 and TRBJ1-5; D gene ambiguous. Between the trimmed V and J ends, which lost 4 bases and 0 bases, there was a span of 10 bases. This CDR3 spans 15 amino acids. The germline V gene encodes CDR1 KGHSH and CDR2 LQKENI. This CDR3 is CASSRGRYSNQPQHF. DNA for the CDR3: TGTGCCAGCTCACGAGGGAGATATAGCAATCAGCCCCAGCATTTT. Together with reference TRBV18 and TRBJ1-5, the CDR3 gives the full variable domain: NAGVMQNPRHLVRRRGQEARLRCSPMKGHSHVYWYRQLPEEGLKFMVYLQKENIIDESGMPKERFSAEFPKEGPSILRIQQVVRGDSAAYFCASSRGRYSNQPQHFGDGTRLSIL.

The chain recombines TRBV9 with TRBJ2-3; D is possibly TRBD2 (6 bases). CDR3 size: 16 residues. Germline values: CDR1 SGDLS, CDR2 YYNGEE. The ends were cut back, 4 bases at V and 5 bases at J, with 20 bases in the middle. The CDR3 protein is CASSPEEGSGGDTQYF. CDR3 DNA sequence: TGTGCCAGCAGCCCCGAGGAGGGTAGTGGAGGAGATACGCAGTATTTT.

This rearrangement joins TRBV7-3 to TRBJ1-2; 9 nucleotides agree with TRBD1. The CDR3 runs 14 residues. J was trimmed by 7 bases and V by 5 bases; bases with no gene match: 8. The germline gives CDR1 SGHTA, CDR2 FQGTGA. The CDR3 loop is CASSPEQGAGGYTF. The DNA of the CDR3 is TGTGCCAGCAGCCCCGAACAGGGGGCGGGTGGCTACACCTTC.

J is TRBJ2-3 and V is TRBV7-2; no reliable D call. This CDR3 contains 15 residues. CDR1 and CDR2 (germline): SGHTA, FQGNSA. V was cut by 1 base and J by 2 bases, with 10 bases left in between. The CDR3 nucleotides read TGTGCCAGCAGCTTAGTAGTTCTTCACACAGATACGCAGTATTTT. Translated, it gives CASSLVVLHTDTQYF.

V gene TRBV15 combines with J gene TRBJ2-7; 8 bases map to TRBD1. Germline values: CDR1 LNHNV, CDR2 YYDKDF (reference sequence). The CDR3 contains 15 residues. V was clipped by 3 bases and J by 2 bases; unmatched bases: 6. CDR3 loop: CATSSKDRGPYEQYF. The DNA of the CDR3 is TGTGCCACCAGCAGCAAAGACAGGGGACCCTACGAGCAGTACTTC.

J is TRBJ1-2 and V is TRBV4-3, with D uncertain. The CDR3 extends over 17 amino acids. Germline loops: CDR1 LGHNA, CDR2 YSLEER. V was shortened by 4 bases and J by 4 bases, with 22 bases between the two germline ends. This CDR3 reads CASSPDRGDYPIYGYTF. DNA for the CDR3: TGCGCCAGCAGCCCAGACCGGGGTGACTACCCTATCTATGGCTACACCTTC.

Worth noting for this clone: The sample holds other DNA sequences that translate to the same CDR3. The chain combines TRBV18 with TRBJ1-1, with TRBD1 matching over 7 bases. This CDR3 contains 12 residues. With V trimmed by 3 bases and J by 7 bases, 2 bases remained unmatched. The germline V gene encodes CDR1 KGHSH and CDR2 LQKENI. CDR3 sequence (DNA): TGTGCCAGCTCACCGAGGACAGGTGAAGCTTTCTTT. Amino acid sequence: CASSPRTGEAFF.

This chain uses TRBV18 with TRBJ1-1; 8 bases line up with TRBD1. The CDR3 runs to 14 residues. Unmatched junction bases numbered 0, after V lost 2 bases and J lost 1 base. Germline assignment: CDR1 KGHSH and CDR2 LQKENI. The CDR3 region is CASSPTGGNTEAFF. Written as DNA, the CDR3 is TGTGCCAGCTCACCAACAGGGGGGAACACTGAAGCTTTCTTT.

This chain links TRBV28 with TRBJ2-2, with no clear D. V was pared by 4 bases and J by 4 bases, with 10 bases between. Germline-derived CDR1 and CDR2 are MDHEN and SYDVKM. The CDR3 is made up of 14 amino acids. The CDR3 sequence is CASSWLRPTGELFF. The CDR3 nucleotides read TGTGCCAGCAGTTGGCTCCGTCCCACCGGGGAGCTGTTTTTT.